Shown below are 30 T cell receptor beta chains from a single sample sequenced in a study of cytomegalovirus exposure and HLA in healthy donors. The PCR had 60 Vbeta and 13 Jbeta primers. The table came from immunoSEQ multiplex PCR; TCRdb's copy has only in-frame clones and leaves some out. The profile shows 110,000 to 150,000 clones, around three quarters of them singletons. Material for sequencing was PBMCs. These receptors were obtained from a woman between 18 and 30 years old in good health and CMV-seropositive.

The chain recombines TRBV7-9 with TRBJ2-7; D possibly corresponds to TRBD2 (7 bases). CDR3 length equals 14 residues. Trimming pared 1 base from V and 4 bases from J, leaving 11 bases between. Germline V gene data show CDR1 as SEHNR and CDR2 as FQNEAQ (reference sequence). The CDR3 DNA reads as TGTGCCAGCAGCTTAGAGGGGGGGACGTACGAGCAGTACTTC. Protein sequence: CASSLEGGTYEQYF.

This chain links TRBV11-2 with TRBJ1-2; possible D gene TRBD1, 6 bases. Trimming took 7 bases from V and 3 from J, leaving 15 bases between them. Germline values: CDR1 SGHAT, CDR2 FQNNGV. CDR3 length equals 14 residues. Here the CDR3 reads CASTREGGYYGYTF. The DNA of the CDR3 is TGTGCCAGCACAAGGGAAGGGGGTTACTATGGCTACACCTTC. Full variable domain (outside the CDR3, taken from reference TRBV11-2 and TRBJ1-2): EAGVAQSPRYKIIEKRQSVAFWCNPISGHATLYWYQQILGQGPKLLIQFQNNGVVDDSQLPKDRFSAERLKGVDSTLKIQPAKLEDSAVYLCASTREGGYYGYTFGSGTRLTVV.

The rearrangement links TRBV29-1 to TRBJ2-5; 10 bases map to TRBD1. The DNA end is more similar to TRBJ2-7, so the J call may be wrong. Looked up from germline, CDR1 is SQVTM and CDR2 is ANQGSEA. The CDR3 length is 13 residues. CDR3 nucleotide sequence: TGCAGCGTAAGGACAGGGGGAAGCTACGAGCAGTACTTC. It codes for CSVRTGGSYEQYF.

The chain carries TRBV29-1 and TRBJ1-5; D may be TRBD1 (6 bases). V was cut by 5 bases and J by 6 bases, with 14 bases left in between. The CDR3 is 13 residues long. Germline V CDR1 and CDR2: SQVTM, ANQGSEA. Here the CDR3 DNA reads TGCAGCGTTTCAGGGGAGCGCGGTCAGCCCCAGCATTTT. It encodes CSVSGERGQPQHF.

The chain employs TRBV6-5 and TRBJ1-3; possible D gene TRBD1, 5 bases. This CDR3 comprises 13 residues. V lost 8 bases and J lost 2, with 10 bases in between. Germline V gives CDR1 MNHEY, CDR2 SVGAGI. In nucleotides, the CDR3 is TGTGCCAGCCTCCCGGACACTGGAAACACCATATATTTT. Amino acid sequence: CASLPDTGNTIYF.

The rearrangement links TRBV10-3 to TRBJ1-1, with no clear D. CDR1 is ENHRY, CDR2 SYGVKD, per germline. The CDR3 is made up of 13 amino acids. Trimming shortened V by 11 bases and J by 0 bases, and 13 bases separated the two germline ends. CDR3 coding DNA: TGTGCCTACAGAGCGACTATGAACACTGAAGCTTTCTTT. Translation gives CAYRATMNTEAFF.

The rearrangement uses TRBV10-1 and TRBJ1-1; D perhaps matches TRBD1 (6 bases). Trimming took 5 bases from V and 6 from J, leaving 10 bases between them. This CDR3 has 12 residues. Germline lookup yields CDR1 WNHNN and CDR2 SYGVQD (reference sequence). The CDR3 region is CASSKGDAEAFF. The CDR3 DNA is TGCGCCAGCAGTAAGGGGGACGCTGAAGCTTTCTTT.

On this clone itself: A junction boundary mismatches the germline segment, possibly from a read error. The rearrangement uses TRBV27 and TRBJ1-5; 8 positions agree with TRBD1. The V gene's germline CDR1 is MNHEY and CDR2 SMNVEV (reference sequence). The CDR3 contains 17 residues. CDR3 nucleotide sequence: TGTGCCAGCAGTACCCTAACCGGGACAGGTAGCAATCAACCCCAGCATTTT. Its protein product is CASSTLTGTGSNQPQHF.

The V and J genes are TRBV27 and TRBJ1-1, with D possibly being TRBD1 (5 bases). The germline V gene has CDR1 MNHEY and CDR2 SMNVEV (reference sequence). V lost 4 bases to trimming and J lost 2 bases, with 14 bases between them. The CDR3 is made up of 15 amino acids. The CDR3 protein is CASSSPAGGNTEAFF. In DNA, the CDR3 is TGTGCCAGCAGTTCTCCGGCCGGGGGTAACACTGAAGCTTTCTTT.

The chain has TRBV4-3 and TRBJ1-1; tentatively, D is TRBD1 (6 bases). Per germline, CDR1 LGHNA and CDR2 YSLEER. This CDR3 has 14 residues. V was trimmed by 3 bases and J by 6 bases, leaving 14 bases between them. The CDR3 region has the DNA TGCGCCAGCAGCCAGTTACAGGGTACCCCTGAAGCTTTCTTT. It translates to CASSQLQGTPEAFF.

The V gene is TRBV2, the J gene TRBJ1-1; weak D call: TRBD1 (5 bases). In germline, CDR1 is SNHLY, CDR2 FYNNEI. CDR3 length: 14 residues. V was cut by 2 bases and J by 3 bases, with 10 bases left in between. DNA of the CDR3: TGTGCCAGCAGTGAAAGGCAGGGCTACACTGAAGCTTTCTTT. Its protein is CASSERQGYTEAFF.

This clone was picked up a small number of times. The rearrangement joins TRBV6-4 to TRBJ2-1, with a weak D call TRBD1 (6 bases). V was shortened by 5 bases and J by 5 bases, with 16 bases between the two germline ends. CDR1 and CDR2 from the germline V gene are MRHNA and SNTAGT. This CDR3 spans 15 amino acids. The CDR3 nucleotides are TGTGCCAGCAGTCGGTCCGGTCAGGGGAACAATGAGCAGTTCTTC. Translating it yields CASSRSGQGNNEQFF.

A single count supports this clone. This chain connects TRBV21-1 to TRBJ1-1. TRBV21-1 is a documented pseudogene. CDR3 length equals 16 residues. CDR3 region: CASSKARAGGDTEAFF. Here the CDR3 DNA reads TGTGCCAGCAGCAAAGCGCGGGCAGGCGGGGACACTGAAGCTTTCTTT.

The chain joins TRBV10-1 to TRBJ2-3; 8 bases align to TRBD2. In germline, CDR1 is WNHNN, CDR2 SYGVQD (reference sequence). Trimming at V came to 3 bases and at J to 7 bases, leaving 3 bases not matched to a gene. The CDR3 length is 13 residues. The CDR3 DNA sequence: TGCGCCAGCAGTGACGGGGGGGAGAATACGCAGTATTTT. This translates into CASSDGGENTQYF.

The chain links TRBV21-1 to TRBJ1-2. TRBV21-1 counts as a pseudogene. There are 14 residues in the CDR3. This chain's CDR3 is CASSKVPEDYGYTF. In DNA, the CDR3 is TGTGCCAGCAGCAAAGTCCCAGAGGACTATGGCTACACCTTC.

This chain links TRBV15 with TRBJ1-1, with a weak D call TRBD1 (5 bases). The CDR3 consists of 15 residues. CDR1 is LNHNV, CDR2 YYDKDF, per germline (reference sequence). V was shortened by 3 bases and J by 0 bases, with 11 bases between the two germline ends. The CDR3 region has the DNA TGTGCCACCAGCAGGGAGGGGTCCGTGAACACTGAAGCTTTCTTT. Translated, it gives CATSREGSVNTEAFF.

This clone was detected a few times. The rearrangement links TRBV5-1 to TRBJ1-1; tentative D call: TRBD1 (6 bases). Germline V gene sequence: CDR1 SGHRS, CDR2 YFSETQ. The ends were cut back, 0 bases at V and 3 bases at J, with 15 bases in the middle. CDR3 length equals 16 residues. The CDR3 nucleotides are TGCGCCAGCAGCTTGGGCCTGGGGGGGCGGGACACTGAAGCTTTCTTT. Its translation: CASSLGLGGRDTEAFF. Supplemented by reference TRBV5-1 and TRBJ1-1, the full variable domain reads KAGVTQTPRYLIKTRGQQVTLSCSPISGHRSVSWYQQTPGQGLQFLFEYFSETQRNKGNFPGRFSGRQFSNSRSEMNVSTLELGDSALYLCASSLGLGGRDTEAFFGQGTRLTVV.

This sequence joins TRBV30 and TRBJ1-1; a weak D match, TRBD1 (6 bases). The germline V gene encodes CDR1 GTSNPN and CDR2 SVGIG (reference sequence). The CDR3 contains 11 residues. The CDR3 sequence is CSGGAPTEAFF. CDR3 bases: TGTTCTGGGGGGGCCCCCACTGAAGCTTTCTTT.

To note about this clone: Its ends do not fully match the called genes, so a read error is possible. V usage is TRBV7-9 and J usage is TRBJ2-7, with 8 bases identical to TRBD1. This CDR3 contains 16 residues. The germline gives CDR1 SEHNR, CDR2 FQNEAQ (reference sequence). CDR3 sequence (DNA): TGTTCCAGCAGCAAGTACAAGACAGGGGTGGGTTACGAGCAGTACTTC. This gives the protein CSSSKYKTGVGYEQYF.

The sample holds a few counts of this clone. The DNA of the CDR3 is TGTGCCTCTACCTGGAGATATGAAGCTTTCTTT. Its protein is CASTWRYEAFF. The rearrangement joins TRBV4-2 to TRBJ1-1; no reliable D call. CDR1 and CDR2 from the germline V gene are LGHNA and YNFKEQ. This CDR3 region has 11 residues. Trimming removed 11 bases at V and 7 bases at J, with 14 bases between.

The rearrangement uses TRBV5-1 and TRBJ1-1; a weak D match, TRBD1 (6 bases). Trimming took off 4 bases at V and 2 bases at J, with 12 bases between the two ends. The CDR3 spans 14 residues. Per germline, CDR1 SGHRS and CDR2 YFSETQ. The CDR3 reads CASSPLQGNTEAFF. CDR3 coding DNA: TGCGCCAGCAGCCCGCTACAGGGTAACACTGAAGCTTTCTTT.

This chain links TRBV11-2 with TRBJ1-5; D is undetermined. Trimming removed 0 bases at V and 3 bases at J, with 24 bases between. Germline V gene sequence: CDR1 SGHAT, CDR2 FQNNGV. There are 20 residues in the CDR3. As DNA, the CDR3 is TGTGCCAGCAGCTTAGACCCCCTAAAGGACTTGGCATGCCCCAATCAGCCCCAGCATTTT. Its translation: CASSLDPLKDLACPNQPQHF.

The rearrangement links TRBV29-1 to TRBJ2-7; D might be TRBD2 (6 bases). The CDR3 sequence is 12 residues long. CDR1 and CDR2 (germline): SQVTM, ANQGSEA. V was clipped by 7 bases and J by 3 bases, with 13 bases between them. The CDR3 is CSGRDALYEQYF. The CDR3 region has the DNA TGCAGCGGGAGGGACGCTCTCTACGAGCAGTACTTC.

The genes are TRBV27 and TRBJ2-2; TRBD1 aligns across 7 bases. V lost 4 bases and J lost 0; bases outside the gene matches: 5. Germline assignment: CDR1 MNHEY and CDR2 SMNVEV (reference sequence). The CDR3 consists of 16 residues. The CDR3 nucleotides are TGTGCCAGCAGTTCCGCCGGGACAGCGAACACCGGGGAGCTGTTTTTT. This translates into CASSSAGTANTGELFF.

The V gene is TRBV5-4, the J gene TRBJ2-2; the D gene is possibly TRBD1 (6 bases). CDR3 length equals 15 residues. CDR1 and CDR2 from the germline V gene are SGHNT and YYREEE (reference sequence). Trimming pared 4 bases from V and 1 base from J, leaving 11 bases between. CDR3 sequence (DNA): TGTGCCAGCAGCACTACACAGGGGAACACCGGGGAGCTGTTTTTT. Protein sequence: CASSTTQGNTGELFF.

The chain combines TRBV4-2 with TRBJ2-6; D is unclear. The V and J ends lost 6 bases and 1 base respectively, with 13 bases between them. Germline loops: CDR1 LGHNA, CDR2 YNFKEQ. The CDR3 runs to 16 residues. CDR3 nucleotide sequence: TGTGCCAGCAGTCCAGGAACCCTTTCTGGGGCCAACGTCCTGACTTTC. This sequence encodes CASSPGTLSGANVLTF.

This clone was recorded once. At one boundary the junction diverges from the germline segment, which might be a read error. The DNA of the CDR3 is TGCAGCGCACTCCTCCAGGGTTTAAAAGGTCGAGAGGAAAACCTGTTTTTT. Translation gives CSALLQGLKGREENLFF. The rearrangement joins TRBV29-1 to TRBJ1-4; possibly TRBD1 for D (5 bases). This CDR3 is 17 amino acids long. Per the germline V gene, CDR1 is SQVTM and CDR2 is ANQGSEA.

The CDR3 bases are TGTGCCAGTAGTCCGGGACTAAATTTGGAGCAGTACTTC. This translates into CASSPGLNLEQYF. This rearrangement joins TRBV19 to TRBJ2-7, with 7 bases lining up with TRBD2. V lost 5 bases and J lost 7; bases outside the gene matches: 8. CDR3 length: 13 amino acids. Germline V CDR1 and CDR2: LNHDA, SQIVND (reference sequence).

The rearrangement uses TRBV9 and TRBJ1-1, with 10 bases lining up with TRBD1. Germline V gene lookup returns CDR1 SGDLS and CDR2 YYNGEE. V lost 3 bases to trimming and J lost 4 bases; unmatched junction nucleotides: 0. CDR3 length: 13 amino acids. CDR3 bases: TGTGCCAGCAGCGGACAGGGGGCCACTGAAGCTTTCTTT. It codes for CASSGQGATEAFF.

V gene TRBV27 combines with J gene TRBJ1-3; D is uncertain. V was pared by 5 bases and J by 2 bases, with 16 bases between. CDR3 length equals 16 residues. Germline lookup yields CDR1 MNHEY and CDR2 SMNVEV (reference sequence). The CDR3 loop reads CASSQVAGSPGNTIYF. The CDR3 coding sequence is TGTGCCAGCAGTCAGGTGGCAGGTTCCCCTGGAAACACCATATATTTT.